The present entry profiles one TCR beta chain with its context. What antigen it recognizes has not been identified. This specimen belongs to a study of cytomegalovirus exposure and HLA in healthy donors (TCRdb year 2017). Turning to the overall study: An earlier analysis of roughly 570 of the donors reported 250 to 350 Gb of sequence data and 117 million unique TCR beta sequences obtained from about 179 million T cells. Typing coverage varied by locus: roughly 629-630 donors for A, B, C, DRB1 and DQB1; 500 to 550 for DQA1; more than 600 for DPA1; about 450 for DPB1. To study patterns of TCR occurrence, a later analysis re-analyzed previously published TCR beta repertoires from 666 donors and added high-resolution HLA genotyping. HLA typing covered class I and class II loci at four-digit resolution. The genetic ancestry cluster associated with self-reported Caucasian donors included about 81% of the roughly 380 genotyped donors. Genome-wide SNP genotypes for about 55% of the roughly 670 donors were used in a later genetic analysis, which treated that subset as a discovery cohort. A few DR-DQ haplotypes were treated as single units for association and clustering because of strong linkage in the cohort. An early release that covered about 640 HLA-typed donors contained approximately 290 gigabases of sequencing data and tens of millions of unique TCR sequences. Using immunosequencing, the study profiled T cell repertoires from 666 subjects and related those repertoires to cytomegalovirus serostatus. An earlier analysis of about 600 of the donors used high-throughput TCR beta sequencing to judge whether each TCR beta V gene segment behaved as functional or pseudogenic. Along with the roughly 700-subject first cohort, a separate validation cohort of 120 different subjects was used. Across under 500 genotyped donors of the cohort, an average of about 250,000 unique TCR beta nucleotide sequences per donor were sequenced, and 15% to 20% of those sequences were non-productive. To predict cytomegalovirus infection status, the study combined high-throughput TCR immunosequencing, statistical association of individual TCRs with disease status, and machine learning. The later analysis used no new phenotypic data to find candidate immune exposures, relying instead on TCR beta sequences and their occurrence across donors. All discovery cohort repertoires had been generated using a single sequencing platform. The study aimed to test whether cataloging public T cell receptors could reveal signatures of past pathogen exposure. Alongside the repertoire data, information on donor age, sex, ethnicity and CMV serostatus was compiled.

The full study reports these points: Compared with equally common non-associated chains, HLA-associated TCR beta chains in a later analysis were more clonally expanded and had lower generation probabilities. A cluster of highly shared sequence variants was judged likely to represent a technical artifact of the sequencing pipeline. Linkage disequilibrium might explain the correlated functional status among segregating V segments, but an unknown experimental factor could not be ruled out. Most CMV-associated TCR beta chains appeared to be HLA-restricted in a later analysis, and the HLA associations seemed to be driven largely by CMV exposure. Because the 87-base-pair reads could not distinguish some IMGT-functional V segments, including TRBV6-2 and TRBV6-3, those segments were excluded. Sequencing depth was assumed to be roughly uniform across donors in the presence/absence analyses, though that assumption may not hold. Broadly in line with IMGT annotations, most TCR beta V segments showed up in productive rearrangements about 87% or about 30% of the time in an earlier analysis of approximately 600 of the donors. Assigning TCR associations to individual alleles was difficult when HLA alleles, especially DR and DQ, strongly co-occurred. In this cohort, only TCR beta chains were sequenced, and detectable features were limited by the absence of alpha or paired-chain data. A further reported finding was that TCR beta sequences accurately predicted the HLA-A and HLA-B alleles for most subjects in the first cohort. Because some donors lacked HLA typing at each locus, the association tests relied only on the typed subset. Immune exposure information for the cohort was limited to CMV serostatus. The authors suggested that the approach could potentially be extended to other disease states and immunological phenotypes. In a later genetic analysis, fewer N-insertions in productive TCRs were reported among donors in an Asian-associated ancestry cluster than the 666-donor mean. Cytomegalovirus status was reported to be diagnosed by the classifier with high specificity and sensitivity in both the original and validation cohorts. In a later analysis, the rate of TCR association differed among HLA loci, with DRB1 alleles having the most associated TCRs and HLA-C alleles having the fewest. A total of around 150 TCR beta chains were listed by the study as associated with cytomegalovirus. An association between a missense DCLRE1C variant and V-gene and J-gene trimming of TCR beta chains was found in a later genetic analysis and replicated in an independent cohort. Specific HLA alleles were associated with 15,000 to 20,000 TCR beta sequences at a false discovery rate of 0.05 in a later analysis. The earlier analysis of about 600 of the donors excluded over 15 rarely observed V segments, including chromosome 9 orphons, because counts were too low. Most TCR sequences were seen in very few donors, while some public TCRs were found in many individuals. Several of the top co-occurrence clusters appeared to be linked to parvovirus B19, influenza, CMV and Epstein-Barr virus, according to a later analysis. In vitro tests confirmed that a few of the cytomegalovirus-associated TCR beta chains recognize cytomegalovirus antigens.

Libraries came from the immunoSEQ multiplex PCR assay. A mixture of 60 forward primers for TCR Vbeta segments and 13 reverse primers for TCR Jbeta segments was used in the multiplex PCR. Amplification of the CDR3 region of rearranged TCR beta genes was performed with a multiplex PCR assay on genomic DNA. On the Illumina HiSeq System, the amplified TCR beta libraries were sequenced as 87-base-pair reads. In the source study's methods: A later analysis tallied 80 million to 95 million unique TCR beta chains across the 666 repertoires, and roughly 11 million of those chains were shared by two or more donors. Raw reads were error-corrected and collapsed into unique sequences by a nearest-neighbor algorithm in which closely related sequences were merged to remove PCR and sequencing errors. To assign V, D and J gene segments, CDR3 sequences were aligned to IMGT reference sequences. For a sequence to be retained, a match of at least six nucleotides was required to both a V gene segment and a J gene segment. A rearrangement counted as productive if the CDR3 had no stop codons and remained in frame with V and J, and every other rearrangement counted as non-productive. Following IMGT convention, CDR3 was defined as the stretch from the second conserved V-encoded cysteine up to the conserved J-encoded phenylalanine. Sequences without an unambiguous match to a single V gene segment were excluded from the earlier analysis of about 630 of the donors. An earlier analysis of approximately 590 of the donors called V segments functional above 56.7% productive rearrangements and segregating when the between-donor standard deviation exceeded 5%. A statistical classification framework was built for diagnosing cytomegalovirus status from the catalog of TCR beta chain sequences. In a later analysis, V and J genes were assigned by comparing TCR nucleotide sequences against IMGT/GENE-DB human TR gene sequences. A later analysis assigned CDR3 sequences and most-parsimonious VDJ recombination scenarios with the TCRdist pipeline. In a later analysis, each TCR beta chain was defined by its CDR3 amino acid sequence together with its V-gene family, and reads lacking a unique V-gene family were excluded. To address suspected cross-contamination and a sequencing artifact, a later analysis removed roughly 640 highly shared, low-generation-probability nucleotide sequences. In a later analysis, a clonal expansion index for each public chain was calculated from normalized within-repertoire ranks of inferred template counts. In a later analysis, generation probabilities were computed using a VDJ recombination model fitted to out-of-frame rearrangements, and the results were checked against IGoR. In a later analysis, TCR-TCR, TCR-HLA and TCR-CMV co-occurrence was scored with hypergeometric tests, and a repertoire-size bias correction was applied to TCR pairs. A later analysis estimated false discovery rates by permuting HLA or CMV assignments 20 times. In a later analysis, co-occurring TCRs were grouped using DBSCAN, with TCRdist sequence similarity added in when clustering inside HLA-allele-positive subsets. Repertoires with fewer than 30,000 or more than 120,000 public chains, plus five repertoires with anomalous nucleotide sharing, were excluded from co-occurrence clustering. TCRdb re-hosts the immuneACCESS table, in-frame sequences only. Its copies lack some clones; in the studies checked, an unresolved V gene accounts for under half of them, and the cause for the rest is not known. V, J and clone size are those of that table, while D and trimming were read from the DNA. The sample table on file contains roughly 190,000 clones. Jointly, the top ten make up 6.5% of the sample.

A distance of 14 bases separates the germline ends of V and J, which lose 4 bases and 9 bases respectively. Spanning cysteine to phenylalanine, the CDR3 consists of 13 amino acids. This entry keeps only the CDR3 DNA: 39 bases, framed from base 1. In the germline V gene, CDR1 corresponds to SGHRS and CDR2 to YFSETQ. The cohort was made up of about 610 healthy bone marrow donors. Cohort members were all nominally healthy when sampled, although unrecorded immune exposures were likely present. The donor was CMV seronegative and belonged to the group of 352 seronegative cohort members. A peripheral blood sample was collected from each donor, and TCR beta sequencing was performed on peripheral blood mononuclear cells. Genomic DNA extraction from the blood cell samples was performed with the Qiagen DNeasy Blood Extraction Kit.

What was sequenced was PBMCs. Rearrangement joined TRBV5-1 to TRBJ2-1; a tentative D call is TRBD1 (5 bases match). The sequence was collected from a man aged 30-40 years in good health and CMV-seronegative. The nucleotides read TGCGCCAGCAGCAGGGGAATCCTTGCTGAGCAGTTCTTC. The translation is CASSRGILAEQFF.